The 20 T cell receptor beta chains below were found in one sample sequenced in a study of brain metastases from non-small cell lung cancer. Assay: immunoSEQ multiplex PCR; the TCRdb copy retains only in-frame clones and omits some. The sample contains fewer than 15,000 clones, approximately 83% of which appear only once. The specimen was primary lung tumor tissue. These receptors originate from a donor aged 40 or over with non-small cell lung cancer.

The J gene is TRBJ2-4, the V gene TRBV21-1; the DNA was not used to check the table's D call, TRBD2. TRBV21-1 is designated a pseudogene. CDR3 length: 17 residues. The CDR3 region has the DNA TGTGCCAGCCCAACGGGGAGGGTAGTAGGCGCCAAAAACATTCAGTACTTC. It translates to CASPTGRVVGAKNIQYF.

This chain links TRBV27 with TRBJ2-6; D unresolved. CDR3 size: 14 residues. The germline V gene encodes CDR1 MNHEY and CDR2 SMNVEV (reference sequence). Between the trimmed V and J ends, which lost 6 bases and 0 bases, there was a span of 6 bases. CDR3 in amino acids: CASRMNSGANVLTF. The CDR3 DNA sequence: TGTGCCAGCAGGATGAACTCTGGGGCCAACGTCCTGACTTTC.

This clone was recorded only once. This sequence joins TRBV5-1 and TRBJ1-1, with D hard to call. The V gene's germline CDR1 is SGHRS and CDR2 YFSETQ. The CDR3 consists of 13 residues. V lost 4 bases and J lost 1, with 8 bases in between. The CDR3 sequence is CASSLQANTEAFF. The CDR3 DNA reads TGCGCCAGCAGCCTGCAGGCGAACACTGAAGCTTTCTTT.

This chain joins TRBV19 and TRBJ1-2; D unclear. Deletions cut 2 bases from V and 4 bases from J, with 11 bases between. CDR1 is LNHDA and CDR2 is SQIVND in the germline V gene (reference sequence). CDR3 length: 14 residues. Written as DNA, the CDR3 is TGTGCCAGTAGTATACACGACTACCTCTATGGCTACACCTTC. This sequence encodes CASSIHDYLYGYTF.

There are a few counts of this clone. The rearrangement uses TRBV9 and TRBJ2-5; D remains ambiguous. The CDR3 runs to 13 residues. The ends were cut back, 0 bases at V and 5 bases at J, with 8 bases in the middle. CDR1 and CDR2 from the germline V gene are SGDLS and YYNGEE. The CDR3, as DNA: TGTGCCAGCAGCGTAGGAGTCAGTGAGACCCAGTACTTC. This encodes CASSVGVSETQYF.

J is TRBJ2-1 and V is TRBV10-3; D not resolved. Germline values: CDR1 ENHRY, CDR2 SYGVKD. The germline V and J ends were trimmed by 3 bases and 7 bases, with 16 bases remaining between them. CDR3 length equals 15 residues. CDR3 nucleotides: TGTGCCATCAGTGAACCCCGGACCCCGAGTAATGAGCAGTTCTTC. It is translated as CAISEPRTPSNEQFF.

This clone was observed a handful of times. The chain links TRBV9 to TRBJ2-3; D may be TRBD1 or TRBD2 (5 bases each). V was pared by 0 bases and J by 5 bases, with 10 bases between. The CDR3 covers 14 residues. CDR1 SGDLS and CDR2 YYNGEE come from the germline V gene. The CDR3 loop reads CASSVASGGDTQYF. CDR3 sequence (DNA): TGTGCCAGCAGCGTAGCCTCTGGGGGAGATACGCAGTATTTT.

V gene TRBV5-4 combines with J gene TRBJ1-2; D may be TRBD1 (5 bases). V gave up 2 bases and J gave up 5 bases, with 10 bases separating them. Germline V CDR1 and CDR2: SGHNT, YYREEE (reference sequence). CDR3 length: 13 amino acids. The CDR3 here is CASSFDREYGYTF. The DNA for the CDR3 is TGTGCCAGCAGCTTCGACAGAGAGTATGGCTACACCTTC.

The chain employs TRBV6-1 and TRBJ2-2, with 7 bases matching TRBD1. J was trimmed by 5 bases and V by 6 bases; bases with no gene match: 3. Germline V CDR1 and CDR2: MNHNS, SASEGT. The CDR3 spans 13 residues. The CDR3 DNA sequence: TGTGCCAGCAGGTTACAGGGGACCGGGGAGCTGTTTTTT. Amino acid sequence: CASRLQGTGELFF.

This clone was counted a single time. CDR3 nucleotides: TGCGCCAGCAGCCTTACCGGGTCCTTACAAGCGGGGAATTCACCCCTCCACTTT. Translated, it gives CASSLTGSLQAGNSPLHF. The chain uses TRBV4-1 and TRBJ1-6; D uncertain. Germline-derived CDR1 and CDR2 are MGHRA and YSYEKL. This CDR3 region has 18 residues. Deletions cut 4 bases from V and 7 bases from J, with 23 bases between.

The V gene is TRBV4-3, the J gene TRBJ1-1; TRBD1 matches at 7 bases. The germline V gene has CDR1 LGHNA and CDR2 YSLEER. The CDR3 length is 15 residues. With 0 bases clipped from V and 6 bases from J, the junction kept 7 bases outside the gene matches. CDR3 loop: CASSQDTGVGAEAFF. The CDR3 region has the DNA TGCGCCAGCAGCCAAGATACAGGGGTGGGGGCTGAAGCTTTCTTT.

The gene calls are TRBV12-3 or TRBV12-4 and TRBJ2-3; weak D call: TRBD1 (5 bases). Trimming removed 2 bases from V and 7 bases from J, with 7 bases in between. The CDR3 length is 12 residues. CDR3 DNA sequence: TGTGCCAGCAGTTTATGGACATATACGCAGTATTTT. Protein product: CASSLWTYTQYF.

This chain uses TRBV7-6 with TRBJ1-4; possibly TRBD1 for D (6 bases). Germline V CDR1 and CDR2: SGHVS, FNYEAQ. The V and J ends lost 5 bases and 4 bases respectively, with 8 bases between them. CDR3 length equals 13 residues. CDR3 loop: CASSAQGNEKLFF. CDR3 nucleotide sequence: TGTGCCAGCAGCGCACAGGGTAATGAAAAACTGTTTTTT.

The chain recombines TRBV5-4 with TRBJ2-5; D may be TRBD1 or TRBD2 (5 bases each). V lost 0 bases and J 4 bases, leaving 16 bases between the germline ends. Germline CDR1 SGHNT, CDR2 YYREEE (reference sequence). This CDR3 has 16 residues. CDR3 protein: CASSLAGTTLGETQYF. In DNA form, the CDR3 reads TGTGCCAGCAGCTTGGCCGGGACCACCCTAGGAGAGACCCAGTACTTC. Complete variable domain (other parts from reference TRBV5-4 and TRBJ2-5): ETGVTQSPTHLIKTRGQQVTLRCSSQSGHNTVSWYQQALGQGPQFIFQYYREEENGRGNFPPRFSGLQFPNYSSELNVNALELDDSALYLCASSLAGTTLGETQYFGPGTRLLVL.

This sequence joins TRBV6-4 and TRBJ2-1; tentative D call: TRBD1 (6 bases). Per the germline V gene, CDR1 is MRHNA and CDR2 is SNTAGT. The CDR3 consists of 15 residues. The V and J ends lost 8 bases and 0 bases respectively, with 14 bases between them. The CDR3, as DNA: TGTGCCAGCTCCCCCAGCAGGGGCTCCTACAATGAGCAGTTCTTC. Protein sequence: CASSPSRGSYNEQFF.

V is TRBV5-5 and J is TRBJ2-3; D not certain. Trimming removed 4 bases at V and 6 bases at J, with 9 bases between. The CDR3 consists of 12 residues. The germline gives CDR1 SGHKS, CDR2 YYEKEE (reference sequence). The DNA of the CDR3 is TGTGCCAGCAGCCCTCGATGGGATACGCAGTATTTT. It specifies CASSPRWDTQYF.

The chain links TRBV7-3 to TRBJ1-1, with D perhaps TRBD1 (5 bases). Germline V gene data show CDR1 as SGHTA and CDR2 as FQGTGA. The length of the CDR3 is 13 residues. Trimming stripped 3 bases from V and 0 bases from J, with 5 bases between. The chain's CDR3 is CASSLTVNTEAFF. The CDR3, as DNA: TGTGCCAGCAGCTTGACAGTGAACACTGAAGCTTTCTTT.

The rearrangement uses TRBV2 and TRBJ2-1; D call uncertain. The CDR3 totals 13 residues. Looked up from germline, CDR1 is SNHLY and CDR2 is FYNNEI. V lost 6 bases, J lost 8 bases, and 14 bases lay in between. The CDR3 sequence is CASREFTSDEQFF. For the CDR3, the DNA is TGTGCCAGCAGGGAGTTTACAAGCGATGAGCAGTTCTTC. The variable domain in full, completed from reference TRBV2 and TRBJ2-1, reads EPEVTQTPSHQVTQMGQEVILRCVPISNHLYFYWYRQILGQKVEFLVSFYNNEISEKSEIFDDQFSVERPDGSNFTLKIRSTKLEDSAMYFCASREFTSDEQFFGPGTRLTVL.

The CDR3 DNA reads TGTGCCAGCAGCCAAGAGCACAGAGATTACGAGCAGTACTTC. The encoded protein is CASSQEHRDYEQYF. This chain joins TRBV4-2 and TRBJ2-7; D is ambiguous. The germline V gene has CDR1 LGHNA and CDR2 YNFKEQ. Trimming removed 0 bases at V and 4 bases at J, with 10 bases between. This CDR3 comprises 14 residues.

The chain combines TRBV14 with TRBJ1-1, with unresolved D. Germline lookup yields CDR1 SGHDN and CDR2 FVKESK. V lost 1 base, J lost 4 bases, and 10 bases lay in between. This CDR3 contains 14 residues. The CDR3 region has the DNA TGTGCCAGCAGCCAAGTCCCGTCCGGCACTGAAGCTTTCTTT. It translates to CASSQVPSGTEAFF.